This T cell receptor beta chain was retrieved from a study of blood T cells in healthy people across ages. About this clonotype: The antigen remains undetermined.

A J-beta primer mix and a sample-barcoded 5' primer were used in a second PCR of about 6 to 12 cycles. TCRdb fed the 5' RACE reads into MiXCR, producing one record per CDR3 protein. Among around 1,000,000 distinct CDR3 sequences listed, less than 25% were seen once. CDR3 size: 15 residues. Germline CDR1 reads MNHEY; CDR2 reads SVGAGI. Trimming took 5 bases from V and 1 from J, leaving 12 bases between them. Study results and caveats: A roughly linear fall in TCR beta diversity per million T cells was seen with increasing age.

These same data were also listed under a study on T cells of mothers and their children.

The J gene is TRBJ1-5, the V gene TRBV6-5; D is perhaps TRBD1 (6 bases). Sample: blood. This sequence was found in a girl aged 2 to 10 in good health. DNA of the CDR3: TGTGCCAGCAGTCTCCTGCAGGGGAGCAATCAGCCCCAGCATTTT. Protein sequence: CASSLLQGSNQPQHF.